These 20 T cell receptor beta chains came from one sample sequenced in a study of CD8+ T cells in alopecia areata. Extraction of RNA preceded its reverse transcription into cDNA, which served as the sequencing template. Here immunoSEQ multiplex PCR was the method, and the copy in TCRdb shows in-frame clones only, minus some. The repertoire consists of 150,000 to 200,000 clones, with 60% occurring once and the leading ten covering approximately 0.97%. Documented treatment: oral pan-JAK inhibitor, 5-10 mg twice daily. This specimen consisted of CD4+ T cells sorted from blood, obtained at week 24, from a patient treated with tofacitinib. The receptors were sampled from a human donor with alopecia areata.

The rearrangement joins TRBV25-1 to TRBJ2-2, with no clear D. Trimming shortened V by 8 bases and J by 5 bases, and 12 bases separated the two germline ends. CDR1 and CDR2 (germline): MGHDK, SYGVNS. This CDR3 is 13 amino acids long. The CDR3 protein is CASAGVGTGELFF. The CDR3 bases are TGTGCCAGCGCAGGAGTCGGTACCGGGGAGCTGTTTTTT.

The chain couples TRBV4-1 to TRBJ2-7, with D possibly being TRBD2 (6 bases). The CDR3 has 13 residues. V dropped 1 base and J dropped 6 bases, with 10 bases sitting between them. Germline CDR1 MGHRA, CDR2 YSYEKL. The CDR3 loop is CASSQGLVGEQYF. The CDR3 bases are TGCGCCAGCAGCCAAGGACTAGTGGGCGAGCAGTACTTC.

This chain uses TRBV4-1 with TRBJ2-3; TRBD2 aligns across 7 bases. This CDR3 is 15 amino acids long. Trimming cost V 4 bases and J 3 bases; bases outside gene matches: 7. Germline values: CDR1 MGHRA, CDR2 YSYEKL. CDR3 nucleotide sequence: TGCGCCAGCAGCCTAAAGCGGGGTCCTACAGATACGCAGTATTTT. As protein: CASSLKRGPTDTQYF.

This sequence joins TRBV2 and TRBJ1-5; D not resolved. The CDR3 length is 13 residues. From germline, CDR1 is SNHLY and CDR2 FYNNEI. V was pared by 1 base and J by 7 bases, with 8 bases between. DNA of the CDR3: TGTGCCAGCAGTGAAGGACGGGGACAGCCCCAGCATTTT. The encoded protein is CASSEGRGQPQHF.

This clone appeared once. The genes are TRBV4-1 and TRBJ2-4; a weak D match, TRBD1 (5 bases). This CDR3 has 18 amino acids. V was cut by 4 bases and J by 0 bases, with 19 bases left in between. The germline V gene has CDR1 MGHRA and CDR2 YSYEKL. CDR3 sequence: CASSPTPGRDLAKNIQYF. Here the CDR3 DNA reads TGCGCCAGCAGCCCCACTCCGGGCAGGGATTTAGCCAAAAACATTCAGTACTTC.

The CDR3 region is CASSYSTTNYGYTF. CDR3 DNA sequence: TGTGCCAGCAGTTACTCGACCACTAACTATGGCTACACCTTC. This chain connects TRBV6-6 to TRBJ1-2, with D unresolved. There are 14 residues in the CDR3. Germline CDR1 is MNHNY and CDR2 is SVGAGI (reference sequence). Trimming cost V 0 bases and J 0 bases, with 5 bases left between them.

This chain joins TRBV30 and TRBJ1-6; D ambiguous. The germline gives CDR1 GTSNPN, CDR2 SVGIG (reference sequence). The CDR3 extends over 13 amino acids. The V and J ends lost 4 bases and 5 bases respectively, with 9 bases between them. The CDR3 DNA reads TGTGCCTGGACGGGATACCATAATTCACCCCTCCACTTT. Amino acids: CAWTGYHNSPLHF.

The genes are TRBV27 and TRBJ2-7; no firm D call. Germline V gives CDR1 MNHEY, CDR2 SMNVEV (reference sequence). Trimming removed 7 bases at V and 8 bases at J, with 9 bases between. CDR3 length: 10 amino acids. DNA of the CDR3: TGTGCCAGCATACTCGACAAGCAGTACTTC. Translation gives CASILDKQYF.

The rearrangement uses TRBV29-1 and TRBJ2-3; D is perhaps TRBD2 (5 bases). The length of the CDR3 is 15 residues. Trimming pared 6 bases from V and 0 bases from J, leaving 16 bases between. Germline V CDR1 and CDR2: SQVTM, ANQGSEA. The CDR3 protein is CSVRESGSSTDTQYF. In nucleotides, the CDR3 is TGCAGCGTCCGGGAATCGGGATCTAGCACAGATACGCAGTATTTT.

Note on this clone: The sample carries other DNA sequences with the same CDR3. The V gene is TRBV5-1, the J gene TRBJ1-1, with D tentatively TRBD1 (6 bases). Trimming took off 0 bases at V and 0 bases at J, with 9 bases between the two ends. Germline CDR1 and CDR2: SGHRS and YFSETQ. The CDR3 contains 15 residues. The CDR3 loop reads CASSLAGGLNTEAFF. In nucleotides, the CDR3 is TGCGCCAGCAGCTTGGCCGGGGGCCTGAACACTGAAGCTTTCTTT.

This rearrangement joins TRBV7-2 to TRBJ2-6; D is possibly TRBD1 (6 bases). The CDR3 contains 17 residues. Per germline, CDR1 SGHTA and CDR2 FQGNSA. V shed 5 bases and J shed 0 bases, with 14 bases lying between them. This CDR3 reads CASSLQGQISGANVLTF. DNA of the CDR3: TGTGCCAGCAGCCTCCAGGGGCAGATCTCTGGGGCCAACGTCCTGACTTTC.

On this clone: Different DNA sequences within this sample yield the same CDR3. The CDR3 DNA reads TGCGCCAGCAGCTCGGGACAGCCCTACGAGCAGTACTTC. This encodes CASSSGQPYEQYF. This sequence joins TRBV5-1 and TRBJ2-7; 7 bases line up with TRBD1. CDR1 is SGHRS and CDR2 is YFSETQ in the germline V gene. Trimming cost V 3 bases and J 2 bases; bases outside gene matches: 2. CDR3 length: 13 amino acids.

The V and J genes are TRBV5-6 and TRBJ1-5; D ambiguous. This CDR3 has 14 residues. Germline lookup yields CDR1 SGHDT and CDR2 YYEEEE. V was pared by 0 bases and J by 0 bases, with 4 bases between. CDR3 region: CASSLDGSNQPQHF. In nucleotides, the CDR3 is TGTGCCAGCAGCTTGGACGGTAGCAATCAGCCCCAGCATTTT.

The chain recombines TRBV4-2 with TRBJ1-2, with unresolved D. From germline, CDR1 is LGHNA and CDR2 YNFKEQ. Trimming took 6 bases from V and 3 from J, leaving 14 bases between them. The CDR3 consists of 14 residues. The DNA for the CDR3 is TGTGCCAGCAGAACGGACCCCCGGGACTATGGCTACACCTTC. Translated: CASRTDPRDYGYTF.

This clone was found a few times. The chain is built from TRBV28 and TRBJ2-7; D is possibly TRBD1 (5 bases). The CDR3 covers 15 residues. V was shortened by 6 bases and J by 3 bases, with 18 bases between the two germline ends. From germline, CDR1 is MDHEN and CDR2 SYDVKM. CDR3 in amino acids: CASSPSQGVRYEQYF. CDR3 DNA sequence: TGTGCCAGCAGCCCCTCCCAGGGTGTCCGCTACGAGCAGTACTTC.

J is TRBJ1-5 and V is TRBV27, with TRBD1 as a possible D gene (5 bases). V was cut by 3 bases and J by 4 bases, with 10 bases left in between. The CDR3 length is 14 residues. Germline V gives CDR1 MNHEY, CDR2 SMNVEV (reference sequence). The CDR3 spells CASSFSAGNQPQHF. The CDR3 region has the DNA TGTGCCAGCAGTTTCTCGGCAGGGAATCAGCCCCAGCATTTT.

The rearrangement joins TRBV5-4 to TRBJ2-1; the D call may be TRBD1 or TRBD2 (5 bases each). The CDR3 runs 15 residues. Germline values: CDR1 SGHNT, CDR2 YYREEE (reference sequence). Trimming cost V 4 bases and J 0 bases, with 11 bases left between them. CDR3: CASSLGGSSYNEQFF. CDR3 sequence (DNA): TGTGCCAGCAGCCTTGGGGGTAGCTCCTACAATGAGCAGTTCTTC.

This clone was detected a few times. The gene calls are TRBV29-1 and TRBJ1-1; no clear D. Trimming pared 4 bases from V and 5 bases from J, leaving 17 bases between. The CDR3 is 14 residues long. The V gene's germline CDR1 is SQVTM and CDR2 ANQGSEA. The CDR3 loop is CSVVVRGGWTEAFF. DNA of the CDR3: TGCAGCGTTGTGGTCCGGGGTGGATGGACTGAAGCTTTCTTT.

The rearrangement joins TRBV29-1 to TRBJ1-5; D is ambiguous. The CDR3 is 15 amino acids. Germline CDR1 and CDR2: SQVTM and ANQGSEA. Trimming pared 5 bases from V and 0 bases from J, leaving 14 bases between. The DNA for the CDR3 is TGCAGCGTTCCAGTGGGGAGGTATAGCAATCAGCCCCAGCATTTT. Its protein is CSVPVGRYSNQPQHF.

The chain couples TRBV7-9 to TRBJ2-5; D gene unclear. This CDR3 has 13 amino acids. V was cut by 2 bases and J by 5 bases, with 9 bases left in between. Germline CDR1 is SEHNR and CDR2 is FQNEAQ (reference sequence). The CDR3 spells CASSLIPTETQYF. The CDR3 coding sequence is TGTGCCAGCAGCTTAATTCCCACCGAGACCCAGTACTTC.